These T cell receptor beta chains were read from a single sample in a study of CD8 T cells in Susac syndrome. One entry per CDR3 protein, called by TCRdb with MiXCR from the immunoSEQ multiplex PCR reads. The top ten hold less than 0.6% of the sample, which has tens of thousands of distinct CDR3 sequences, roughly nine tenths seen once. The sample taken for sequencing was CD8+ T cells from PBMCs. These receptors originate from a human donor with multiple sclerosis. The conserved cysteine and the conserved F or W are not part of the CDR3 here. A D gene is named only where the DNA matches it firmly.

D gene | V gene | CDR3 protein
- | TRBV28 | ASSPRDAGELF
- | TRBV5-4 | ASTSGNEQY
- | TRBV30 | AWSVHAGGDTQY
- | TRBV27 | ASSGQTNTEAF
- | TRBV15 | ATTGGTEAF
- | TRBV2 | ASPQASAYNEQF
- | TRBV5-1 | ASSCRAPTKGTDTQY
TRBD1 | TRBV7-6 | ASSLEGELQTGGGNTIY
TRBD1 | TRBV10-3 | AVELTGSNTGELF
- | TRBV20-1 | SARDRGSSYLNTEAF
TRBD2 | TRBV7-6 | ASSLGGTNYEQF
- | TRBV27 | ASSLTANYGYT
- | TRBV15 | ATSRPDGFTEAF
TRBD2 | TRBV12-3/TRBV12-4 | ASRLAGGWQF
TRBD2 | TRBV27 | ASSPGGGRLAGYETQY
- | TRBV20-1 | SAGHRSSYEQY
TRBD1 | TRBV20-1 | SAPIPGQGLNTEAF
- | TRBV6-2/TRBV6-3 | ASTETGDYGYT
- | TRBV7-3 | ASSLGGQIRYNEQF
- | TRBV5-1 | ASSLGRGSGNTIY
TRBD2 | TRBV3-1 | ASSQEVLAYNEQF
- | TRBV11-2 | ASSLGQLQETQY
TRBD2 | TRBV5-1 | ASSPGLALGEQY
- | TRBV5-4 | ASSLGGGTYEQY
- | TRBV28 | ASSLSNTGELF
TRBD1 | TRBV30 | AWSITGALNTEAF
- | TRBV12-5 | ASGLVPGGTQY
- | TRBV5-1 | ASSFTGLTSTDTQY
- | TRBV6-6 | ASGGGTAYQETQY
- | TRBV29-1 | SVKGQGNPNTEAF
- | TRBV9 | ASSVGRGSSGNTIY
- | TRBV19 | ASSISAAGANVLT
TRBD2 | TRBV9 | ASSQGTSGDEQY
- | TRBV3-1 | ASSQEQASAKNIQY
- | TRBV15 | ATKLSGLQETQY
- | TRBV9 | ASSGQPPRAGELF
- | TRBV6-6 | ASSYVVRTMNTEAF
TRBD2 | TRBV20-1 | SARDLGAGGSQYEQY
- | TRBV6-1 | ASSEWNTEAF
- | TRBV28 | ASSHRQGNTIY
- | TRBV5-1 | ASSYLGGVGADTQY
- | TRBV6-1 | ASSQISLGGLDILGTDTQY
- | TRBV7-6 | ASSPQGLSSVQETQY
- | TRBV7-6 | ASSKTENNEQF
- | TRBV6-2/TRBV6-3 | ASSYRGDEQY
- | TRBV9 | ASSPEWRLTDTQY
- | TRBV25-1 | ASSEVGGEEQY
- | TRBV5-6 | ASSLRVTYEQY
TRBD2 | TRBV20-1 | SAGPSGLYNEQF
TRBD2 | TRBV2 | ASSPRTSREQY
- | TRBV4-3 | ASSQTGLNTEAF
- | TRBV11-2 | ASSFQNNEQF
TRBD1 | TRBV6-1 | ASSGPTGTGYSGANVLT
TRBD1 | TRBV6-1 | ASSPGGFDPSGANVLT
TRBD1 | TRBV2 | ASSTNLGDRGTPNTGELF